These T cell receptor beta chains were read from a single sample in a study of CD8+ T cells in alopecia areata. Sequencing used immunoSEQ multiplex PCR; TCRdb keeps in-frame clones, though not all of them. Counted here are roughly 150,000 clones, less than 65% occurring once; the ten biggest clones make up roughly a fifth. This material consisted of CD8+ T cells sorted from blood, taken at week 0. All receptors derive from a human donor with alopecia areata. Each CDR3 is given with its conserved first and last residue. D genes are given only for firm matches. Clone size is shown for a subset of rows, as once, few, many or a class of expanded clone.

V	J	size	D	CDR3	DNA
TRBV6-5	TRBJ1-6	-	-	CASSRGGDNSPLHF	TGTGCCAGCTCCCGGGGCGGTGATAATTCACCCCTCCACTTT
TRBV5-6	TRBJ2-7	-	-	CASSNVGGEQYF	TGTGCCAGCAGCAACGTAGGGGGCGAGCAGTACTTC
TRBV7-8	TRBJ2-7	few	-	CASSLAVGPGGEQYF	TGTGCCAGCAGCTTAGCAGTGGGCCCTGGTGGGGAGCAGTACTTC
TRBV7-6	TRBJ1-5	-	TRBD1	CASSSRQGNQPQHF	TGTGCCAGCAGCTCACGACAGGGAAATCAGCCCCAGCATTTT
TRBV7-6	TRBJ1-5	-	TRBD1	CASSSTPGQGNQPQHF	TGTGCCAGCAGCTCCACCCCGGGACAGGGCAATCAGCCCCAGCATTTT
TRBV29-1	TRBJ2-7	few	-	CSVNLVGYEQYF	TGCAGCGTTAACCTTGTAGGCTACGAGCAGTACTTC
TRBV10-2	TRBJ2-3	-	-	CASSTPSGLGLDTQYF	TGCGCCAGCAGTACCCCAAGCGGGCTCGGCCTAGATACGCAGTATTTT
TRBV12-5	TRBJ1-1	-	-	CASGLGGVSEAFF	TGTGCTAGTGGTTTGGGAGGAGTCTCTGAAGCTTTCTTT
TRBV30	TRBJ2-3	-	TRBD2	CAWSSGDSTDTQYF	TGTGCCTGGTCTAGCGGGGATAGCACAGATACGCAGTATTTT
TRBV9	TRBJ1-1	-	TRBD1	CASSAPAGQLSIFF	TGTGCCAGCAGCGCTCCGGCGGGACAGTTAAGCATTTTCTTT
TRBV7-8	TRBJ2-1	-	TRBD2	CASSPRLAGAYNEQFF	TGTGCCAGCAGCCCCCGGCTAGCGGGGGCCTACAATGAGCAGTTCTTC
TRBV27	TRBJ2-3	few	-	CASSFGSTDTQYF	TGTGCCAGCAGTTTCGGTAGCACAGATACGCAGTATTTT
TRBV9	TRBJ2-5	-	-	CASSGEETQYF	TGTGCCAGCAGTGGGGAAGAGACCCAGTACTTC
TRBV2	TRBJ2-7	-	-	CASSDSDEQYF	TGTGCCAGCAGCGACAGCGACGAGCAGTACTTC
TRBV7-9	TRBJ2-7	-	-	CASSPSSSEQYF	TGTGCCAGCAGCCCAAGTTCGTCCGAGCAGTACTTC
TRBV29-1	TRBJ1-2	once	-	CSAADSRNYGYTF	TGCAGCGCAGCGGACAGTAGAAACTATGGCTACACCTTC